This entry features one T cell receptor (beta chain) sequence. Antigen: not known. The data were obtained in a study of T cell repertoires in ileal Crohn's disease. The CDR3 sequence is 19 residues long. The V segment lost 3 bases and the J segment 1 base; nucleotides outside the gene matches: 14. The germline V gene has CDR1 SGDLS and CDR2 YYNGEE. Method: immunoSEQ multiplex PCR; TCRdb's copy keeps in-frame clones and lacks some. The sample has roughly 13,000 clones; about 85% are singletons. Study-wide results and caveats: Endoscopic recurrence occurred in every patient whose clonality exceeded 26.8%.

The specimen was ileal tissue. J is TRBJ2-3 and V is TRBV9, with 10 bases identical to TRBD2. This TCR came from an adult with Crohn's disease. The CDR3 is CASSGGSGGLRWGTDTQYF. Written as DNA, the CDR3 is TGTGCCAGCAGCGGTGGTAGCGGGGGGCTCCGATGGGGCACAGATACGCAGTATTTT.